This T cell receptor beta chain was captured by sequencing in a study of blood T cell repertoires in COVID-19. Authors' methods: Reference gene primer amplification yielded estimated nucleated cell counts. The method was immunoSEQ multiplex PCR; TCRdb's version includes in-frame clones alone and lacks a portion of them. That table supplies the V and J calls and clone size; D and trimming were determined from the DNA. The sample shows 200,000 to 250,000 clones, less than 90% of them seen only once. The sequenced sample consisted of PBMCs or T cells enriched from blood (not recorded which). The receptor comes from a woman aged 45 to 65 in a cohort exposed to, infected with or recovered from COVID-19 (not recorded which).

The CDR3 spells CASSLRQGGEKLFF. The CDR3, as DNA: TGTGCCAGCAGCTTACGACAGGGTGGTGAAAAACTGTTTTTT. The rearrangement joins TRBV5-4 to TRBJ1-4; 7 positions agree with TRBD1. The length of the CDR3 is 14 residues. V gave up 2 bases and J gave up 7 bases; unmatched junction bases: 5. Looked up from germline, CDR1 is SGHNT and CDR2 is YYREEE (reference sequence).